What follows is one TCR beta chain and its context. Its antigen is as yet unknown. Original methodology: Filtering differed because ImmunoSEQ produced junction-only sequences that carried no quality scores. Clones were sequenced by immunoSEQ multiplex PCR, and TCRdb holds only the in-frame ones, with some missing. The V and J calls and clone size were taken over from that table, and D and trimming were inferred from the DNA. Of around 990,000 clones in the sample, approximately 77% were seen once. This record belongs to a study of shared clonotypes between healthy human individuals. Points from the study as a whole: Memory subsets generally showed smaller estimated richness than naive subsets did.

The V end lost 1 base, the J end lost 2 bases, and 6 bases lay between the germline ends. The CDR3 spans 15 residues. Looked up from germline, CDR1 is KGHSH and CDR2 is LQKENI. Sample: memory CD4+ T cells from PBMCs. As for subset: CD45RA-negative fraction. The chain joins TRBV18 to TRBJ2-6; no definite D call. The clonotype was recovered from a man aged 18 to 29 in good health. Some clones in this sample may be carry-over from other donors' samples. The CDR3 DNA is TGTGCCAGCTCACCACGGGCGACTGGGGCCAACGTCCTGACTTTC. Its protein is CASSPRATGANVLTF.